This passage covers 2 T cell receptor beta chains from one sample sequenced in a study of radiotherapy plus CTLA-4 blockade in lung cancer listed by TCRdb under 2018. The protocol used for the library was the immunoSEQ multiplex PCR assay. The immuneACCESS repertoire file appears here via TCRdb, limited to in-frame rearrangements. These files lack a portion of the clones; in checked studies, under half of the deficit traces to unresolved V genes, and the cause of the others is not known. The sample yields 35,000 to 40,000 clones; 85% to 90% were counted once. The top ten clonotypes cover 5.5% to 7.5% of the sample. This specimen was peripheral blood, taken from a patient treated with radiotherapy plus ipilimumab. These receptors all stem from a human donor with non-small cell lung cancer who had stable disease on radiotherapy plus ipilimumab.

V usage is TRBV4-3 and J usage is TRBJ2-3; D is possibly TRBD2 (6 bases). The length of the CDR3 is 18 residues. Trimming took 0 bases from V and 2 from J, leaving 18 bases between them. Germline-derived CDR1 and CDR2 are LGHNA and YSLEER. CDR3 bases: TGCGCCAGCAGCCAAGATTGGGCGCGGGACTTCCTCACAGATACGCAGTATTTT. It is translated as CASSQDWARDFLTDTQYF.

J is TRBJ2-1 and V is TRBV10-3; D is possibly TRBD2 (5 bases). V lost 6 bases and J lost 5, with 8 bases in between. The CDR3 has 12 residues. Germline V gene data show CDR1 as ENHRY and CDR2 as SYGVKD. CDR3 region: CAISPRDNEQFF. CDR3 DNA: TGTGCCATCAGCCCGCGGGACAATGAGCAGTTCTTC.